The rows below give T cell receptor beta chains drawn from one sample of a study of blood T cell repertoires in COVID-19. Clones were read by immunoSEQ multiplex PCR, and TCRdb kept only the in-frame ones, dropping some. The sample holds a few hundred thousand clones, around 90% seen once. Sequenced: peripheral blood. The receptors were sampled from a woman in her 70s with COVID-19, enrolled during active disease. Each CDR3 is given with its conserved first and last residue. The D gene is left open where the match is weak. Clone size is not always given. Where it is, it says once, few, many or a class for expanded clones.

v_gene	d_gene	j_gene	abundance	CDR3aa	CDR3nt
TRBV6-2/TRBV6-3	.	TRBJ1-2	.	CASSPGLYGYTF	TGTGCCAGCAGCCCCGGACTCTATGGCTACACCTTC
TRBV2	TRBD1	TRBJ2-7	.	CANRQGHEQYF	TGTGCCAACCGACAGGGCCACGAGCAGTACTTC
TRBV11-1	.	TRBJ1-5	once	CASSLNSINQPQHF	TGTGCCAGCAGCTTAAACAGCATCAATCAGCCCCAGCATTTT
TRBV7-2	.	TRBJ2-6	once	CASSQQGTGANVLTF	TGTGCCAGCAGCCAACAGGGCACCGGGGCCAACGTCCTGACTTTC
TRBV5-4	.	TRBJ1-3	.	CASSLNPGALSGNTIYF	TGTGCCAGCAGCTTAAATCCAGGGGCCCTCTCTGGAAACACCATATATTTT
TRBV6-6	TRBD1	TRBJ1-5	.	CASSRLQGEYSNQPQHF	TGTGCCAGCAGCCGATTACAGGGGGAATATAGCAATCAGCCCCAGCATTTT
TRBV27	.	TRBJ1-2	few	CASSLSSGNYGYTF	TGTGCCAGCAGTTTATCGTCGGGGAACTATGGCTACACCTTC
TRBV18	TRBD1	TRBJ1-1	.	CASSRTGGWTEAFF	TGTGCCAGCTCACGGACAGGGGGATGGACTGAAGCTTTCTTT
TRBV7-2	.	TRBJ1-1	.	CASSSRVNTEAFF	TGTGCCAGCAGCTCGCGGGTGAACACTGAAGCTTTCTTT
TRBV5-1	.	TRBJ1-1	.	CASSLDRGLAFF	TGCGCCAGCAGCTTAGACCGGGGTTTGGCTTTCTTT
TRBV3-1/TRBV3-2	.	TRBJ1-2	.	CASSQAQGNGYTF	TGTGCCAGCAGCCAAGCCCAGGGGAATGGCTACACCTTC
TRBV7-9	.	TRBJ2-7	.	CASSPMAGPADF	TGTGCCAGCAGCCCCATGGCGGGGCCGGCTGACTTC
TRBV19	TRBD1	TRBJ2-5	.	CASSIPAGQGGETQYF	TGTGCCAGTAGTATCCCGGCGGGACAGGGAGGGGAGACCCAGTACTTC
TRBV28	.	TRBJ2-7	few	CASSFLRASAYEQYF	TGTGCCAGCAGTTTTCTTCGAGCGTCAGCCTACGAGCAGTACTTC
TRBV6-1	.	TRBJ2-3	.	CASSEPGRKADTQYF	TGTGCCAGCAGTGAACCAGGAAGAAAAGCAGATACGCAGTATTTT
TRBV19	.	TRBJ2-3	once	CASSLRGDTQYF	TGTGCCAGTAGTCTCCGCGGGGATACGCAGTATTTT
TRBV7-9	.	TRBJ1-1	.	CASSLERWGGKTEAFF	TGTGCCAGCAGCTTAGAAAGGTGGGGGGGAAAAACTGAAGCTTTCTTT
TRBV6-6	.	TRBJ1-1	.	CASSPYRTTEAFF	TGTGCCAGCAGTCCCTACAGGACCACTGAAGCTTTCTTT
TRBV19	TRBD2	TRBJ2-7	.	CASSMGTSGRSEQYF	TGTGCCAGTAGTATGGGGACTAGCGGACGGAGCGAGCAGTACTTC
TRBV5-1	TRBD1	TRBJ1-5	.	CASSLGTGTSNQPQHF	TGCGCCAGCAGCTTGGGGACAGGGACTTCCAATCAGCCCCAGCATTTT
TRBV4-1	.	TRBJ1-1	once	CASSPLTNTEAFF	TGCGCCAGCAGCCCCCTGACAAACACTGAAGCTTTCTTT
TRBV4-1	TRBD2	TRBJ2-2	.	CASSQNSGTNTGELFF	TGCGCCAGCAGCCAAAATAGCGGGACGAACACCGGGGAGCTGTTTTTT
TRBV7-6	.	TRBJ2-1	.	CASSLVLSGSREQFF	TGTGCCAGCAGCTTAGTATTGAGCGGATCAAGGGAGCAGTTCTTC
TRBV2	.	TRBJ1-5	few	CASTSRRYNQPQHF	TGTGCCAGCACCTCCCGCCGGTACAATCAGCCCCAGCATTTT
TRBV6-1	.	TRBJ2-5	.	CASSDLYPRQRLQETQYF	TGTGCCAGCAGTGATTTATACCCGAGACAGCGACTTCAAGAGACCCAGTACTTC
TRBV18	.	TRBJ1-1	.	CASSPYGQGTEAFF	TGTGCCAGCTCACCATATGGGCAGGGTACTGAAGCTTTCTTT
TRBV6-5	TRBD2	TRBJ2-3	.	CASRGTGGLTDTQYF	TGTGCCAGCAGGGGGACCGGGGGGTTAACAGATACGCAGTATTTT
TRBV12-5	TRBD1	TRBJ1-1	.	CASGLVRGTGGQNTEAFF	TGTGCTAGTGGTTTGGTAAGGGGGACAGGGGGCCAGAACACTGAAGCTTTCTTT